This passage covers 3 T cell receptor beta chains from one sample sequenced in a study of blood T cell repertoires in COVID-19. TCRdb's table, derived via immunoSEQ multiplex PCR, lists solely in-frame clones and lacks some. The data show 56,000 or so clones, 75% to 95% seen once. The source material was peripheral blood. The receptors come from a man aged 45-60 years with active COVID-19.

The chain has TRBV5-1 and TRBJ2-1; 9 bases match TRBD2. Trimming removed 4 bases from V and 8 bases from J; junction bases left unmatched: 13. Per the germline V gene, CDR1 is SGHRS and CDR2 is YFSETQ. This CDR3 is 16 amino acids long. The CDR3 DNA reads TGCGCCAGCAGCCCCCTCGGGGCTAGCGGGGATTATGAGCAGTTCTTC. Translating gives CASSPLGASGDYEQFF.

The chain has TRBV6-4 and TRBJ1-6, with 8 bases aligning to TRBD1. The CDR3 has 17 amino acids. Germline loops: CDR1 MRHNA, CDR2 SNTAGT. After removal of 7 bases from V and 1 base from J, the junction contained 9 bases not matched to a gene. DNA for the CDR3: TGTGCCAGCACTAGGACAGGGAGTGAGTCCTATAATTCACCCCTCCACTTT. Encoded protein: CASTRTGSESYNSPLHF.

The rearrangement uses TRBV18 and TRBJ1-1; 9 nucleotides agree with TRBD1. Trimming at V came to 3 bases and at J to 7 bases, leaving 3 bases not matched to a gene. Germline CDR1 KGHSH, CDR2 LQKENI. This CDR3 region has 13 residues. CDR3 DNA sequence: TGTGCCAGCTCACCGTTGGGACAGGGTGAAGCTTTCTTT. Translating gives CASSPLGQGEAFF.